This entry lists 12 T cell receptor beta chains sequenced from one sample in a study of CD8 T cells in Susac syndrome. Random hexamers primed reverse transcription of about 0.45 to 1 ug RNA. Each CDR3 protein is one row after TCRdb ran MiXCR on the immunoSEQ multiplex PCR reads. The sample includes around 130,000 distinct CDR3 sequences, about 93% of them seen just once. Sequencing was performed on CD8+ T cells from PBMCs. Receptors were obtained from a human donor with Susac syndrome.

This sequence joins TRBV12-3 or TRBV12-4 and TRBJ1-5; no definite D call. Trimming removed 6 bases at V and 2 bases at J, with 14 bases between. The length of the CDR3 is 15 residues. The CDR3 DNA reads TGTGCCAGCAGGCCAGAGGGATGGGGCAATCAGCCCCAGCATTTT. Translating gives CASRPEGWGNQPQHF.

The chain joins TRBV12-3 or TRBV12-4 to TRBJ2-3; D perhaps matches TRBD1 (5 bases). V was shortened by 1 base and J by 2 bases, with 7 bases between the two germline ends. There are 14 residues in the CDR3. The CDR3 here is CASSLVGATDTQYF. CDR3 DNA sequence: TGTGCCAGCAGTTTAGTAGGGGCCACAGATACGCAGTATTTT.

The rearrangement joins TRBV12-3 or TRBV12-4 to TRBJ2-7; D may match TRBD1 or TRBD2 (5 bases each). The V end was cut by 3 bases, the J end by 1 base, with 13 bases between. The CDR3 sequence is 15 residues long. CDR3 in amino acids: CASSFARDASYEQYF. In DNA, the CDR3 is TGTGCCAGCAGTTTCGCCAGGGACGCGTCCTACGAGCAGTACTTC.

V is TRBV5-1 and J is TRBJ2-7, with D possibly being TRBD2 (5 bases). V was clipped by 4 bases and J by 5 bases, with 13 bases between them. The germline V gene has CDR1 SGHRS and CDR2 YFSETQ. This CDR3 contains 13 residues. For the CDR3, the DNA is TGCGCCAGCAGCACCGGGCCCGGGGACGAGCAGTACTTC. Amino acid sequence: CASSTGPGDEQYF.

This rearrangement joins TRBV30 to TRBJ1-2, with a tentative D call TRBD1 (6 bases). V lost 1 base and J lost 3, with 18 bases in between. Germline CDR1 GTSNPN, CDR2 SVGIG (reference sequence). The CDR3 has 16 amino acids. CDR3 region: CAWSASGAITYYGYTF. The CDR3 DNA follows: TGTGCCTGGAGTGCCTCGGGGGCTATCACTTACTATGGCTACACCTTC.

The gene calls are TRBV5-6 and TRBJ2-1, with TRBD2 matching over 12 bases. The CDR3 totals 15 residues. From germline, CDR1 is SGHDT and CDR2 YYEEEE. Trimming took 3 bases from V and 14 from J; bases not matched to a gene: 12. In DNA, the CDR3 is TGTGCCAGCAGCTCCATCGGACTAGCGGGGACCCTGAAGTTCTTC. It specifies CASSSIGLAGTLKFF.

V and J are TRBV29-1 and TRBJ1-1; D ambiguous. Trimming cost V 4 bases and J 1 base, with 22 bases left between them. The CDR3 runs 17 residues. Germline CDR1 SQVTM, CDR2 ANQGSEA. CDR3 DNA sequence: TGCAGCGTTGGGGGTGGGAATGCCAGGCCGGAGAACACTGAAGCTTTCTTT. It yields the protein CSVGGGNARPENTEAFF.

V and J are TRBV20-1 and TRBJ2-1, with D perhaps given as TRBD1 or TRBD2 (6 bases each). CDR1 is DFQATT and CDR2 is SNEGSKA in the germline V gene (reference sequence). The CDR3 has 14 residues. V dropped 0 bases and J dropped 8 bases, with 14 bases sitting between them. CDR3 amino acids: CSARDRRGGDEQFF. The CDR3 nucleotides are TGCAGTGCTAGAGATCGCAGGGGAGGCGATGAGCAGTTCTTC.

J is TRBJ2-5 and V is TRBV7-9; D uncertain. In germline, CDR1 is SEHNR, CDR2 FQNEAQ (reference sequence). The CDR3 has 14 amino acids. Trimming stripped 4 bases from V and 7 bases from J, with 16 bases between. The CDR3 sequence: CASSSASSFWTQYF. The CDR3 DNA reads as TGTGCCAGCAGCTCCGCCAGTAGCTTCTGGACCCAGTACTTC. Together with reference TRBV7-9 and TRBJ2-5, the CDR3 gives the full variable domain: DTGVSQNPRHKITKRGQNVTFRCDPISEHNRLYWYRQTLGQGPEFLTYFQNEAQLEKSRLLSDRFSAERPKGSFSTLEIQRTEQGDSAMYLCASSSASSFWTQYFGPGTRLLVL.

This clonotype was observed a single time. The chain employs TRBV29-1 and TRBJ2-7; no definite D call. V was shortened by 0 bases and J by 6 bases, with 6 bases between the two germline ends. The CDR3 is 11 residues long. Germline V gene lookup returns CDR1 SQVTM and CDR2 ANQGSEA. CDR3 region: CSVEEGVEQYF. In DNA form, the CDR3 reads TGCAGCGTTGAAGAGGGCGTCGAGCAGTACTTC.

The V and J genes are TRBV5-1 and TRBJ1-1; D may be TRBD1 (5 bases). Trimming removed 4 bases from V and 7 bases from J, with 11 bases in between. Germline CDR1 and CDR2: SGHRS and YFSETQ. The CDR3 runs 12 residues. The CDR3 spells CASSPRGNEAFF. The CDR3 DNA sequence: TGCGCCAGCAGCCCGAGGGGCAATGAAGCTTTCTTT.

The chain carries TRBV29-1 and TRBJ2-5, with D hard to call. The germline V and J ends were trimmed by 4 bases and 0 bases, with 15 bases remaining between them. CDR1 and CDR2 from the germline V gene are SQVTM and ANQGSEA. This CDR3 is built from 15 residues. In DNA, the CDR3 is TGCAGCGTTGGATTTCCTGACAAGTACCAAGAGACCCAGTACTTC. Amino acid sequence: CSVGFPDKYQETQYF.